Reported below is one T cell receptor beta chain. The sample comes from a study of blood T cell repertoires in COVID-19. Study-level background: The United States, Italy and Spain supplied acute and convalescent COVID-19 samples.

Here immunoSEQ multiplex PCR was the method, and the copy in TCRdb shows in-frame clones only, minus some. The table lists 190,000 or so clones, about 81% of them singletons. Followed over time, Seattle patients had been enrolled while infection was active. This receptor was identified in a woman of 80 years or more with COVID-19, enrolled during active disease. Sequencing was done on a sample of peripheral blood.

Here the CDR3 reads CATSGRYTGELFF. CDR3 DNA: TGTGCCACCAGTGGGAGGTACACCGGGGAGCTGTTTTTT. The rearrangement joins TRBV24-1 to TRBJ2-2, with D possibly TRBD2 on 5 matching bases. Trimming took off 5 bases at V and 3 bases at J, with 6 bases between the two ends. Germline-derived CDR1 and CDR2 are KGHDR and SFDVKD. This CDR3 is 13 amino acids long.